This T cell receptor beta chain was captured in a study of cytomegalovirus exposure and HLA in healthy donors. Vbeta (60) and Jbeta (13) primers were used in the PCR. Here immunoSEQ multiplex PCR was the method, and the copy in TCRdb shows in-frame clones only, minus some. The sample lists fewer than 200,000 clones, approximately 70% seen once, with 2.5% to 3% in the top ten. The CDR3 has 14 residues. Germline CDR1 and CDR2: KGHSH and LQKENI. The germline V and J ends were trimmed by 6 bases and 2 bases, with 13 bases remaining between them. Sequences were obtained from PBMCs. The sequence came from a woman between 35 and 50 years old in good health and CMV-seropositive. The chain uses TRBV18 and TRBJ1-2; possible D gene TRBD1, 5 bases. CDR3 sequence (DNA): TGTGCCAGCTCCCTACTGACAGCCAACTATGGCTACACCTTC. This sequence encodes CASSLLTANYGYTF.